Below, one T cell receptor beta chain is given with its context. Unmatched junction bases numbered 7, after V lost 2 bases and J lost 0 bases. CDR3 size: 17 residues. CDR1 is SGHVS, CDR2 FQNEAQ, per germline. Investigators plated approximately 200,000 CFSE-labeled responder cells together with approximately 200,000 irradiated stimulator cells labeled with violet dye. This specimen comes from a study of graft-versus-host responses after intestinal transplantation. Using immunoSEQ multiplex PCR, the repertoire was profiled, and TCRdb retains in-frame clones only, with some absent. The repertoire includes 6,000 to 7,500 clones, 25% to 35% of them detected once, and approximately 3.9% sits in the top ten.

Source: alloreactive CD8+ T cells from a mixed lymphocyte reaction culture, taken before transplantation. As for subset: CFSE-low proliferating T cells sorted from roughly six-day pre-transplant mixed lymphocyte reaction (GvH or HvG direction). The chain combines TRBV7-8 with TRBJ1-3, with 7 bases lining up with TRBD1. This receptor was taken from a human patient who was an organ donor for intestinal transplantation. CDR3 sequence: CASSLLGGWGSGNTIYF. CDR3 sequence (DNA): TGTGCCAGCAGCTTATTAGGGGGCTGGGGCTCTGGAAACACCATATATTTT. Full variable domain (rest looked up from reference TRBV7-8 and TRBJ1-3): GAGVSQSPRYKVAKRGQDVALRCDPISGHVSLFWYQQALGQGPEFLTYFQNEAQLDKSGLPSDRFFAERPEGSVSTLKIQRTQQEDSAVYLCASSLLGGWGSGNTIYFGEGSWLTVV.